This T cell receptor (beta chain) was captured in a study of blood T cell repertoires in COVID-19. CDR3 length: 15 amino acids. The V gene's germline CDR1 is GTSNPN and CDR2 SVGIG (reference sequence). Deletions cut 0 bases from V and 16 bases from J, with 22 bases between. Assay used: immunoSEQ multiplex PCR; TCRdb lists only in-frame clones, some missing. The sample consists of tens of thousands of clones, around 85% of them appearing once. Sequencing was carried out using peripheral blood. The chain has TRBV30 and TRBJ1-6; D not certain. This clonotype originated in a human donor in a cohort sampled during active COVID-19. CDR3 in amino acids: CAWSVPSDSRRWLHF. The CDR3 bases are TGTGCCTGGAGTGTACCCTCGGACTCGAGGAGATGGCTCCACTTT.